This T cell receptor beta chain was sequenced in a study of shared clonotypes between healthy human individuals. Sequencing used immunoSEQ multiplex PCR; TCRdb keeps in-frame clones, though not all of them. The table shows roughly 1,800,000 clones, with approximately 94% occurring only once. Germline values: CDR1 SGHNT, CDR2 YYREEE (reference sequence). Trimming took off 0 bases at V and 9 bases at J, with 15 bases between the two ends. This CDR3 comprises 14 residues. A word on this clone: Its antigen is as yet unknown.

Broader study findings: Non-shared clonotypes were found to have lower generation probabilities than the clonotypes that were shared by all four of the sorted-subset donors.

Selected positively for CCR7 and CD45RO-negative, naive CD8 cells excluded terminally differentiated effector memory CD45RA+ cells. This TCR was recovered from a man aged 18 to 30 in good health. What was sequenced was naive CD8+ T cells sorted from blood. The rearrangement uses TRBV5-4 and TRBJ1-2; D may be TRBD1 (6 bases). The CDR3 DNA reads as TGTGCCAGCAGCTTGGACAGACAGGTTAGGAGCTACACCTTC. Translation: CASSLDRQVRSYTF.